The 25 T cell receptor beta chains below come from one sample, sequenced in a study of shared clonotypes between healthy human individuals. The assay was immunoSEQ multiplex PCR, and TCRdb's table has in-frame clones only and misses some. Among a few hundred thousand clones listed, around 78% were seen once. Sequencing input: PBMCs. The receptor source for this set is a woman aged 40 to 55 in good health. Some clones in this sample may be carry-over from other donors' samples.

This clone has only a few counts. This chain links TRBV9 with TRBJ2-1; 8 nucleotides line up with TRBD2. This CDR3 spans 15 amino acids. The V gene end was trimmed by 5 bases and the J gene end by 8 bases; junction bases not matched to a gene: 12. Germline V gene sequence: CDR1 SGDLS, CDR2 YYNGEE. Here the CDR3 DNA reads TGTGCCAGCAGTAACCGCGGGGGGCCCTGGGATGAGCAGTTCTTC. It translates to CASSNRGGPWDEQFF. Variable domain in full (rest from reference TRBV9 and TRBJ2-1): DSGVTQTPKHLITATGQRVTLRCSPRSGDLSVYWYQQSLDQGLQFLIQYYNGEERAKGNILERFSAQQFPDLHSELNLSSLELGDSALYFCASSNRGGPWDEQFFGPGTRLTVL.

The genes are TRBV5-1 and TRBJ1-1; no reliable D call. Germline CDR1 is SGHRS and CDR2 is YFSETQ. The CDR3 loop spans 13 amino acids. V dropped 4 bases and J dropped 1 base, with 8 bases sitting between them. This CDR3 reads CASSPDKNTEAFF. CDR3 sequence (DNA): TGCGCCAGCAGCCCCGACAAGAACACTGAAGCTTTCTTT.

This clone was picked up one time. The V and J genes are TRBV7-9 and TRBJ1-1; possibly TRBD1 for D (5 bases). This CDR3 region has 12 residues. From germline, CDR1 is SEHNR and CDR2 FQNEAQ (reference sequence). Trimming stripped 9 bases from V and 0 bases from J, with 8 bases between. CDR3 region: CARQAVNTEAFF. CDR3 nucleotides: TGTGCCAGACAGGCTGTGAACACTGAAGCTTTCTTT.

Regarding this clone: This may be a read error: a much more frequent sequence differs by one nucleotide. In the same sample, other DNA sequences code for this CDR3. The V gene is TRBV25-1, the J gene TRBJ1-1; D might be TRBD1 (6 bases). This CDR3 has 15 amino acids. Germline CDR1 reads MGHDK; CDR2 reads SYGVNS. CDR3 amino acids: CASVPGGAGNTEAFF. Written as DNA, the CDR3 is TGTGCAAGTGTCCCTGGGGGCGCGGGGAACACTGAAGCTTTCTTT. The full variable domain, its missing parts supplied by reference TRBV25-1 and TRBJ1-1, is EADIYQTPRYLVIGTGKKITLECSQTMGHDKMYWYQQDPGMELHLIHYSYGVNSTEKGDLSSESTVSRIRTEHFPLTLESARPSHTSQYLCASVPGGAGNTEAFFGQGTRLTVV.

The CDR3 is CASSPQPGLAGEQFF. The CDR3 DNA reads TGTGCCAGCAGCCCCCAACCGGGACTAGCGGGTGAGCAGTTCTTC. The chain combines TRBV7-3 with TRBJ2-1, with 12 bases that match TRBD2. V was clipped by 5 bases and J by 9 bases; unmatched bases: 8. The CDR3 loop spans 15 amino acids. Germline values: CDR1 SGHTA, CDR2 FQGTGA.

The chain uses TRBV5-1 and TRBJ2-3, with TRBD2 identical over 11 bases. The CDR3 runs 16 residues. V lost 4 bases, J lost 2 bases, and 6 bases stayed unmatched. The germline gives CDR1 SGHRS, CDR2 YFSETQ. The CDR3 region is CASSTGLADYTDTQYF. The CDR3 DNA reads TGCGCCAGCAGCACGGGACTAGCGGACTACACAGATACGCAGTATTTT.

CDR3 sequence: CASSQDVSRAGQAAGELFF. The CDR3 bases are TGCGCCAGCAGCCAAGACGTTTCCCGGGCGGGACAGGCGGCCGGGGAGCTGTTTTTT. The chain uses TRBV4-3 and TRBJ2-2; 8 bases fit TRBD1. The V segment lost 0 bases and the J segment 6 bases; nucleotides outside the gene matches: 15. The germline CDR1 and CDR2 sequences are LGHNA and YSLEER. The CDR3 length is 19 residues.

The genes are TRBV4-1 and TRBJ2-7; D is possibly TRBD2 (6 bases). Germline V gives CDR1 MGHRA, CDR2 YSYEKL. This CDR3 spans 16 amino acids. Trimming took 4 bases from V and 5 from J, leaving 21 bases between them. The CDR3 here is CASSPYVREDNHEQYF. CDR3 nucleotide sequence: TGCGCCAGCAGCCCGTATGTCAGGGAGGATAACCACGAGCAGTACTTC.

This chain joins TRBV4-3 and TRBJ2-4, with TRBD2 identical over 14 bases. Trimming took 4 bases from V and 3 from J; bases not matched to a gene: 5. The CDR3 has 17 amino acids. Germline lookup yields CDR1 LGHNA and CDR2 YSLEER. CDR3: CASSPGTSGRYKNIQYF. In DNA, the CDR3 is TGCGCCAGCAGCCCCGGGACTAGCGGGAGATACAAAAACATTCAGTACTTC.

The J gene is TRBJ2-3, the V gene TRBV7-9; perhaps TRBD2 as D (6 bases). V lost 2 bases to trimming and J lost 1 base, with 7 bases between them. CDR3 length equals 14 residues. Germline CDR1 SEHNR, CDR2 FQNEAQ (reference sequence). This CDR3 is CASSLLARTDTQYF. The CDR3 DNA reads TGTGCCAGCAGCTTACTAGCGCGCACAGATACGCAGTATTTT. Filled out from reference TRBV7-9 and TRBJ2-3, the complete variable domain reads DTGVSQNPRHKITKRGQNVTFRCDPISEHNRLYWYRQTLGQGPEFLTYFQNEAQLEKSRLLSDRFSAERPKGSFSTLEIQRTEQGDSAMYLCASSLLARTDTQYFGPGTRLTVL.

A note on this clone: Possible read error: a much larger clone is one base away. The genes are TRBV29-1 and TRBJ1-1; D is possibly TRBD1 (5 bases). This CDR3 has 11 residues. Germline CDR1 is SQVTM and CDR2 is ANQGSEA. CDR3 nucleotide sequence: TGCAGCGTTTCAGGGACTACTGAAGATTTCTTT. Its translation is CSVSGTTEDFF.

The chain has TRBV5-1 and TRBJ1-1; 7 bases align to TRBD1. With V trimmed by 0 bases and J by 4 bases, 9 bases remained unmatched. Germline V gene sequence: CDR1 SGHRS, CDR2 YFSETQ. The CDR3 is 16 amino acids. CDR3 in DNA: TGCGCCAGCAGCTTGGTTGGAACAGGGGTAGGCACTGAAGCTTTCTTT. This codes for CASSLVGTGVGTEAFF.

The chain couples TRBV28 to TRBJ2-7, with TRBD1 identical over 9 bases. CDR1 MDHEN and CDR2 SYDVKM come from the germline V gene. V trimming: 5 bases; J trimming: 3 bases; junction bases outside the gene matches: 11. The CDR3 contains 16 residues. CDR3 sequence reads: CASSDLPGQGGYEQYF. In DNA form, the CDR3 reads TGTGCCAGCAGTGATCTACCGGGACAGGGAGGCTACGAGCAGTACTTC.

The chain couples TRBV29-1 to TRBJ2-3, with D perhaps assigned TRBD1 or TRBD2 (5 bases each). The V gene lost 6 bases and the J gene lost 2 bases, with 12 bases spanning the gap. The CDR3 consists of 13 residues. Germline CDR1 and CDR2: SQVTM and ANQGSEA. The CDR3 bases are TGCAGCGTCACCGGGACGAACACAGATACGCAGTATTTT. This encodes CSVTGTNTDTQYF.

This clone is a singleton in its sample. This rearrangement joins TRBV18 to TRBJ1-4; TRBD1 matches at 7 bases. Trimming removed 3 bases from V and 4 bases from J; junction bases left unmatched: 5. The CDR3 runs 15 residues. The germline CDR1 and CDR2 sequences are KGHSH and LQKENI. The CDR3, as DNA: TGTGCCAGCTCACCGCAAACAGGGGTTAATGAAAAACTGTTTTTT. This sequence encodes CASSPQTGVNEKLFF. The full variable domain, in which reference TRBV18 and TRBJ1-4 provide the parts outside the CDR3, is NAGVMQNPRHLVRRRGQEARLRCSPMKGHSHVYWYRQLPEEGLKFMVYLQKENIIDESGMPKERFSAEFPKEGPSILRIQQVVRGDSAAYFCASSPQTGVNEKLFFGSGTQLSVL.

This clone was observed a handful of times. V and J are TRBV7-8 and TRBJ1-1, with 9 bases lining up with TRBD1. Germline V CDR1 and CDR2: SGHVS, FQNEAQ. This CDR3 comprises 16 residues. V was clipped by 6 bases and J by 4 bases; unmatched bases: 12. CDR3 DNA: TGTGCCAGCAGTTCAATCCGCGGGACAGGGTTCACTGAAGCTTTCTTT. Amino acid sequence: CASSSIRGTGFTEAFF.

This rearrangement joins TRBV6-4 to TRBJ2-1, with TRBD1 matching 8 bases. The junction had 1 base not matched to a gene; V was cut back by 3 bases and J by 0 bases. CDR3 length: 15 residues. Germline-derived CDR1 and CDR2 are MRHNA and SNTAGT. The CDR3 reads CASSEGQGSYNEQFF. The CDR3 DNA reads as TGTGCCAGCAGTGAAGGACAGGGCTCCTACAATGAGCAGTTCTTC.

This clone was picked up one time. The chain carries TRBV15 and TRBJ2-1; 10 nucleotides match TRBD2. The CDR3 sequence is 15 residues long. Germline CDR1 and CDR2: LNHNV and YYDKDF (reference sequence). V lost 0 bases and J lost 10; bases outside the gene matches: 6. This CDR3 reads CATSRDRLAGEEQFF. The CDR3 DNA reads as TGTGCCACCAGCAGAGATCGGCTAGCGGGAGAAGAGCAGTTCTTC.

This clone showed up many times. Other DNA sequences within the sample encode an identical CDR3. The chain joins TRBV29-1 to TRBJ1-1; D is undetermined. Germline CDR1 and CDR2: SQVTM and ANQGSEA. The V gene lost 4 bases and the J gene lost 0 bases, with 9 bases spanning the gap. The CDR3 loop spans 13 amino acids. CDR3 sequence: CSVAFGLNTEAFF. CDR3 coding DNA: TGCAGCGTTGCATTTGGTCTGAACACTGAAGCTTTCTTT.

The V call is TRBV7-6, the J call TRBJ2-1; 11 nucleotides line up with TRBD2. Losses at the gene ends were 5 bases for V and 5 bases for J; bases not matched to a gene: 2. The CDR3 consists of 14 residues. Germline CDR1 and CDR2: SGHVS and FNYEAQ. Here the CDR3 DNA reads TGTGCCAGCAGCCGGGGACTAGCGGACAATGAGCAGTTCTTC. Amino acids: CASSRGLADNEQFF. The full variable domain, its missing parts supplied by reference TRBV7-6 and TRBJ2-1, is GAGVSQSPRYKVTKRGQDVALRCDPISGHVSLYWYRQALGQGPEFLTYFNYEAQQDKSGLPNDRFSAERPEGSISTLTIQRTEQRDSAMYRCASSRGLADNEQFFGPGTRLTVL.

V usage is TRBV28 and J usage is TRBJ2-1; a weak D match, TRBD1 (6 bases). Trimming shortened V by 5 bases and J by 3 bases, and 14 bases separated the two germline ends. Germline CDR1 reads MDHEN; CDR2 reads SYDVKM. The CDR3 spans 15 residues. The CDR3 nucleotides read TGTGCCAGCAGTCCTCTTGCCAGGGGCTACAATGAGCAGTTCTTC. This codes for CASSPLARGYNEQFF.

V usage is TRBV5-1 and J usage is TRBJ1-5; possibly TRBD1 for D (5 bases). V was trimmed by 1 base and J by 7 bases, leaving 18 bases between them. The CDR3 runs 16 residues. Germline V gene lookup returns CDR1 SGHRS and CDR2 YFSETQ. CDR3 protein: CASSLLGREGGQPQHF. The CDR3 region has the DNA TGCGCCAGCAGCTTGTTAGGCAGGGAGGGAGGGCAGCCCCAGCATTTT.

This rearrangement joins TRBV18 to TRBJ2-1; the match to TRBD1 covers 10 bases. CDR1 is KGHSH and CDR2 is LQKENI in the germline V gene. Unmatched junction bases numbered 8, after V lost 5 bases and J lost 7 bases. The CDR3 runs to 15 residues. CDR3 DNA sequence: TGTGCCAGCTCAGAGACAGGGGGCTCTGGAAATGAGCAGTTCTTC. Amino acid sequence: CASSETGGSGNEQFF.

The CDR3 reads CASSSGGQGKGEQFF. The CDR3 DNA reads TGTGCCAGCAGTTCAGGGGGGCAGGGGAAGGGTGAGCAGTTCTTC. V is TRBV28 and J is TRBJ2-1, with a possible D match to TRBD1 (7 bases). V was trimmed by 4 bases and J by 9 bases, leaving 19 bases between them. Germline V gene sequence: CDR1 MDHEN, CDR2 SYDVKM. This CDR3 has 15 residues.

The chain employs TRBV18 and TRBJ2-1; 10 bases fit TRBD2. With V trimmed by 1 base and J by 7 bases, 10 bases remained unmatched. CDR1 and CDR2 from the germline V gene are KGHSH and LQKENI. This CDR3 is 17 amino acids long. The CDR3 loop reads CASSPQTLAGVSNEQFF. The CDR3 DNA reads TGTGCCAGCTCACCACAAACCCTAGCGGGAGTATCAAATGAGCAGTTCTTC.